This T cell receptor (beta chain) emerged from a study of early T cells in non-severe SARS-CoV-2 infection (dated by TCRdb to the early 2020s). Concerning the study at large: Because TCR sequencing was done on bulk RNA from unsorted whole blood, the alpha and beta chains could not be paired.

The study was a case-control design nested within a healthcare worker cohort in London, UK, with weekly nasopharyngeal swab PCR tests and blood sampling. Healthcare workers were recruited between 23 and 31 March 2020, during the week of the UK lockdown, and were followed weekly for up to about 16 weeks. The method was 5' RACE. Instrument used: NextSeq 500. To correct for sequencing error and PCR bias, the TCR library protocol tagged individual cDNA molecules with unique molecular identifiers. Sequencing covered both TCR alpha and beta chains, and within each sample the abundances of alpha and beta sequences were tightly co-correlated. In the source study's methods: Decombinator V4 was used to annotate TCR sequences for V gene, J gene and CDR3. TCRs were defined as expanded if a significant change between any two time points was detected under a Poisson model with p below 0.0001. TCR abundances were normalised to the total number of TCRs sequenced per sample and were expressed as counts per million. MAIT TCRs were defined by TRAV1-2 paired with TRAJ12, TRAJ20 or TRAJ33, and iNKT TCRs by TRAV10 paired with TRAJ18. VDJdb, accessed 1 November 2021, was searched for CMV, EBV and SARS-CoV-2 annotated TCRs, with TCRs annotated for multiple antigens excluded. TCRdb applied fastp at Q25 and MiXCR to the public reads, then kept only in-frame beta chains. One record per CDR3 amino acid sequence lists the most common genes and DNA. The authors' filters were not applied to this entry. Recorded for this sample are approximately 49,000 distinct CDR3 sequences; about 10% of them occurred a single time. The ten largest clones capture approximately 8.5% of the sample.

V ends up 5 bases short and J 7 bases short, with an unmatched junction base count of 5. Taken from cysteine to phenylalanine, the CDR3 has 13 residues. Only the CDR3 DNA stays, 39 bases, in frame from base 1. As encoded in the germline V gene, CDR1 is SGHTA while CDR2 is FQGNSA. Ten or more counts support this clonotype. The antigen this receptor binds is unknown. No base quality values were provided; no much bigger clone lies one nucleotide off. What the authors observed across the whole study: VDJdb matching was skewed toward anti-spike CD8 responses and likely underestimated virus-specific expansions by missing private and CD4 specificities.

The sequenced sample consisted of whole blood. The TCR was taken from an adult who was a healthcare worker with PCR-confirmed SARS-CoV-2 infection or an uninfected control (not recorded which). The rearrangement joined TRBV7-2 to TRBJ1-5; TRBD1 aligns with 7 central bases. The CDR3 reads as follows: CASSKDRSQPQHF. The DNA reads as follows: TGTGCCAGCAGCAAGGACAGGTCCCAGCCCCAGCATTTT.